The clone carrying this T cell receptor (beta chain) was found many times. This sample was taken from a study of blood T cells in healthy people across ages. The germline V gene has CDR1 SGHRS and CDR2 YFSETQ. The CDR3 extends over 14 amino acids. Trimming at V came to 4 bases and at J to 6 bases, leaving 9 bases not matched to a gene. The authors ran a second PCR of roughly 6 to 12 cycles using a sample-barcoded 5' primer and a J-beta primer mix. TCRdb reanalysed the 5' RACE reads using MiXCR and keeps one entry per CDR3 protein. The sample carries approximately 810,000 distinct CDR3 sequences, 29% recorded once.

Sequencing input: blood. The chain combines TRBV5-1 with TRBJ2-7, with 8 bases lining up with TRBD1. The source is a woman older than 75 in good health. The CDR3 coding sequence is TGCGCCAGCAGCGAGTGGACAGGGAATGGCGAGCAGTACTTC. Its translation: CASSEWTGNGEQYF.